This entry lists 27 T cell receptor beta chains sequenced from one sample in a study of Tregs in tolerant kidney transplant recipients (dated by TCRdb to about 2019). Library prep was done by the immunoSEQ multiplex PCR assay. TCRdb carries this immuneACCESS record with in-frame sequences only. Its versions omit some clonotypes, under half of them owing to an unresolved V gene in the studies checked, with the rest unexplained. The sample table lists 80,000 or so clones, around nine tenths of them with a count of one. The ten largest clones capture approximately 1.4% of the sample. Transplants used related donors with nonmyeloablative bone marrow transplantation; mixed chimerism was transient in the human trials. This specimen consisted of CD4+ T cells from blood (PBMCs), obtained 24 months after the transplant. These receptors were obtained from a human patient who received a combined kidney and bone marrow transplant. After a transplant, certain T cells may trace back to the graft donor.

This chain links TRBV9 with TRBJ2-7; 8 bases line up with TRBD2. The CDR3 is made up of 15 amino acids. With 4 bases clipped from V and 5 bases from J, the junction kept 11 bases outside the gene matches. Per germline, CDR1 SGDLS and CDR2 YYNGEE. The CDR3 region has the DNA TGTGCCAGCAGCAAAACGGGGGGGGTTACCCACGAGCAGTACTTC. Its translation is CASSKTGGVTHEQYF.

The V and J genes are TRBV5-6 and TRBJ2-1; no clear D. Deletions cut 3 bases from V and 4 bases from J, with 14 bases between. The CDR3 covers 15 residues. Germline V gene data show CDR1 as SGHDT and CDR2 as YYEEEE. CDR3 sequence: CASSSGFEFYNEQFF. CDR3 bases: TGTGCCAGCAGCTCGGGTTTTGAGTTTTACAATGAGCAGTTCTTC.

The chain couples TRBV7-3 to TRBJ2-3; D may be TRBD2 (6 bases). The CDR3 covers 14 residues. The germline gives CDR1 SGHTA, CDR2 FQGTGA. V lost 5 bases, J lost 2 bases, and 11 bases lay in between. The CDR3 is CASSPGTATDTQYF. The CDR3 nucleotides are TGTGCCAGCAGCCCGGGGACTGCCACAGATACGCAGTATTTT.

V usage is TRBV5-1 and J usage is TRBJ2-7; 9 nucleotides line up with TRBD1. The CDR3 loop spans 15 amino acids. Germline values: CDR1 SGHRS, CDR2 YFSETQ. V shed 4 bases and J 4 bases; nucleotides not matched to a gene: 9. CDR3 loop: CASSPLGTGQYEQYF. DNA of the CDR3: TGCGCCAGCAGCCCCTTGGGGACAGGGCAATACGAGCAGTACTTC.

The chain has TRBV19 and TRBJ2-3; TRBD1 is a possible D gene (6 bases). With 7 bases removed from V and 5 bases from J, the gap between germline ends came to 16 bases. The CDR3 extends over 14 amino acids. Germline V gives CDR1 LNHDA, CDR2 SQIVND (reference sequence). The CDR3 sequence is CASIRRVRGDTQYF. The DNA of the CDR3 is TGTGCCAGTATACGACGTGTCAGGGGAGATACGCAGTATTTT.

The rearrangement uses TRBV11-3 and TRBJ2-5; D uncertain. Germline CDR1 reads SGHNT; CDR2 reads YENEEA. The CDR3 consists of 11 residues. V lost 4 bases and J lost 4, with 4 bases in between. The CDR3 is CASSSRETQYF. The CDR3 bases are TGTGCCAGCAGCTCCCGAGAGACCCAGTACTTC. Drawing the rest from reference TRBV11-3 and TRBJ2-5, the complete variable domain is EAGVVQSPRYKIIEKKQPVAFWCNPISGHNTLYWYLQNLGQGPELLIRYENEEAVDDSQLPKDRFSAERLKGVDSTLKIQPAELGDSAVYLCASSSRETQYFGPGTRLLVL.

The chain combines TRBV6-4 with TRBJ2-5; a weak D match, TRBD2 (5 bases). Trimming took off 7 bases at V and 7 bases at J, with 19 bases between the two ends. Germline V gives CDR1 MRHNA, CDR2 SNTAGT. The CDR3 length is 14 residues. The CDR3 is CASTPGDIRGTQYF. The CDR3 DNA is TGTGCCAGCACTCCCGGGGATATCCGAGGGACCCAGTACTTC.

The chain uses TRBV7-9 and TRBJ2-5; TRBD2 is a possible D gene (7 bases). Trimming took off 1 base at V and 1 base at J, with 13 bases between the two ends. This CDR3 comprises 16 residues. The V gene's germline CDR1 is SEHNR and CDR2 FQNEAQ (reference sequence). The CDR3 sequence is CASSLVGGGGQETQYF. The DNA of the CDR3 is TGTGCCAGCAGCTTAGTGGGGGGAGGGGGCCAAGAGACCCAGTACTTC.

The chain couples TRBV28 to TRBJ2-1, with D possibly matching TRBD1 (6 bases). Germline values: CDR1 MDHEN, CDR2 SYDVKM. V lost 6 bases and J 0 bases, leaving 18 bases between the germline ends. The CDR3 has 17 amino acids. Here the CDR3 reads CASSTFWDTGSYNEQFF. DNA for the CDR3: TGTGCCAGCAGCACGTTTTGGGACACAGGCTCCTACAATGAGCAGTTCTTC.

Of note for this clone: Different DNA sequences within this sample yield the same CDR3. The J gene is TRBJ2-2, the V gene TRBV7-2; D may be TRBD2 (6 bases). V was shortened by 1 base and J by 0 bases, with 9 bases between the two germline ends. CDR1 and CDR2 (germline): SGHTA, FQGNSA. The CDR3 runs to 16 residues. This CDR3 reads CASSLVGGANTGELFF. The CDR3 nucleotides are TGTGCCAGCAGCTTAGTCGGGGGAGCGAACACCGGGGAGCTGTTTTTT.

This clone was recorded only once. CDR3 amino acids: CAWSVGAGGPTGELFF. The CDR3 DNA reads as TGTGCCTGGAGTGTAGGGGCGGGGGGGCCCACCGGGGAGCTGTTTTTT. V is TRBV30 and J is TRBJ2-2, with TRBD2 matching 9 bases. After removal of 0 bases from V and 4 bases from J, the junction contained 6 bases not matched to a gene. The CDR3 spans 16 residues. Germline V lookup: CDR1 GTSNPN, CDR2 SVGIG (reference sequence).

The table lists this clone with a count of one. This CDR3 reads CASSITGGLYEQYF. In DNA, the CDR3 is TGTGCCAGTAGTATAACAGGGGGCCTCTACGAGCAGTACTTC. The chain combines TRBV19 with TRBJ2-7, with 9 bases aligning to TRBD1. Germline CDR1 is LNHDA and CDR2 is SQIVND (reference sequence). This CDR3 spans 14 amino acids. V trimming: 2 bases; J trimming: 3 bases; junction bases outside the gene matches: 2.

This chain connects TRBV7-6 to TRBJ2-1; TRBD2 aligns across 9 bases. Germline V gene sequence: CDR1 SGHVS, CDR2 FNYEAQ. The CDR3 is made up of 19 amino acids. Trimming took 1 base from V and 2 from J; bases not matched to a gene: 12. The CDR3 is CASSLESPNLAGAYNEQFF. CDR3 DNA sequence: TGTGCCAGCAGCTTAGAATCCCCCAACTTAGCGGGAGCCTACAATGAGCAGTTCTTC.

The V and J genes are TRBV4-2 and TRBJ2-3; TRBD2 matches at 9 bases. Trimming at V came to 0 bases and at J to 5 bases, leaving 12 bases not matched to a gene. This CDR3 contains 18 residues. CDR1 and CDR2 (germline): LGHNA, YNFKEQ. The CDR3 sequence is CASSQDAASGAPRDTQYF. As DNA, the CDR3 is TGTGCCAGCAGCCAAGATGCGGCTAGCGGGGCTCCTCGAGATACGCAGTATTTT.

The chain joins TRBV5-1 to TRBJ2-1; 10 bases are a match to TRBD2. The V gene's germline CDR1 is SGHRS and CDR2 YFSETQ. The trim removed 2 bases at V and 4 bases at J, leaving 9 bases unmatched. CDR3 size: 17 residues. DNA of the CDR3: TGCGCCAGCAGCTTCAGGGATAGTAGCGGGAGGTACAATGAGCAGTTCTTC. This codes for CASSFRDSSGRYNEQFF.

V and J are TRBV4-1 and TRBJ1-5; TRBD1 aligns across 7 bases. Germline trimming cut 4 bases from V and 2 bases from J; bases unmatched to any gene: 5. The germline V gene encodes CDR1 MGHRA and CDR2 YSYEKL. The CDR3 extends over 15 amino acids. The CDR3: CASSLRGFGNQPQHF. In nucleotides, the CDR3 is TGCGCCAGCAGCCTCAGGGGGTTTGGCAATCAGCCCCAGCATTTT.

The chain is built from TRBV4-1 and TRBJ1-1; D might be TRBD1 (6 bases). Trimming pared 2 bases from V and 6 bases from J, leaving 7 bases between. Looked up from germline, CDR1 is MGHRA and CDR2 is YSYEKL. The CDR3 covers 12 residues. In DNA form, the CDR3 reads TGCGCCAGCAGCCAAAAGGGGGCTGAAGCTTTCTTT. Amino acids: CASSQKGAEAFF.

The rearrangement links TRBV7-9 to TRBJ2-1, with 7 bases lining up with TRBD2. The CDR3 totals 15 residues. Losses at the gene ends were 2 bases for V and 9 bases for J; bases not matched to a gene: 10. The germline gives CDR1 SEHNR, CDR2 FQNEAQ (reference sequence). DNA for the CDR3: TGTGCCAGCAGCTTAAAAAGGACTAGATGGGTTGAGCAGTTCTTC. It encodes CASSLKRTRWVEQFF. Full variable domain (rest looked up from reference TRBV7-9 and TRBJ2-1): DTGVSQNPRHKITKRGQNVTFRCDPISEHNRLYWYRQTLGQGPEFLTYFQNEAQLEKSRLLSDRFSAERPKGSFSTLEIQRTEQGDSAMYLCASSLKRTRWVEQFFGPGTRLTVL.

This chain connects TRBV5-1 to TRBJ2-2, with TRBD1 matching over 9 bases. Germline CDR1 and CDR2: SGHRS and YFSETQ. CDR3 length equals 15 residues. J gave up 4 bases and V 5 bases, and 6 bases lay outside the gene matches. CDR3: CASSLQGAPTGELFF. Here the CDR3 DNA reads TGCGCCAGCAGTCTACAGGGGGCGCCCACCGGGGAGCTGTTTTTT.

The CDR3 reads CASSPRQGWRTEAFF. The CDR3 DNA reads as TGTGCCAGCTCACCCAGACAGGGATGGCGGACTGAAGCTTTCTTT. V usage is TRBV18 and J usage is TRBJ1-1; TRBD1 aligns across 7 bases. The CDR3 is 15 residues long. V shed 3 bases, J shed 5 bases, and the junction held 9 bases outside the gene matches. Germline values: CDR1 KGHSH, CDR2 LQKENI.

The V call is TRBV7-2, the J call TRBJ2-5; TRBD2 agrees at 12 bases. The CDR3 has 17 residues. Germline values: CDR1 SGHTA, CDR2 FQGNSA. V lost 5 bases and J lost 4; bases outside the gene matches: 11. Here the CDR3 reads CASSPGLAGGGRETQYF. In DNA form, the CDR3 reads TGTGCCAGCAGCCCGGGACTAGCGGGTGGGGGACGAGAGACCCAGTACTTC. The full variable domain, its missing parts supplied by reference TRBV7-2 and TRBJ2-5, is GAGVSQSPSNKVTEKGKDVELRCDPISGHTALYWYRQSLGQGLEFLIYFQGNSAPDKSGLPSDRFSAERTGGSVSTLTIQRTQQEDSAVYLCASSPGLAGGGRETQYFGPGTRLLVL.

The chain employs TRBV2 and TRBJ2-1, with 9 positions matching TRBD2. Germline V gene lookup returns CDR1 SNHLY and CDR2 FYNNEI. The CDR3 has 15 amino acids. V was clipped by 2 bases and J by 7 bases; unmatched bases: 6. The CDR3 loop is CASSERGGRENEQFF. Here the CDR3 DNA reads TGTGCCAGCAGTGAACGGGGCGGGAGGGAGAATGAGCAGTTCTTC.

A remark on this clone: The sample holds other DNA sequences that translate to the same CDR3. This chain uses TRBV7-9 with TRBJ1-1, with 10 bases identical to TRBD1. Per the germline V gene, CDR1 is SEHNR and CDR2 is FQNEAQ (reference sequence). The CDR3 runs to 15 residues. Trimming took 3 bases from V and 11 from J; bases not matched to a gene: 12. The CDR3 DNA reads TGTGCCAGCAGCTTCCCAGACAGGGGGCGGTTTCGGGCTTTCTTT. Its protein is CASSFPDRGRFRAFF.

This chain links TRBV4-1 with TRBJ2-1; 8 bases are shared with TRBD2. The CDR3 has 17 residues. Germline trimming cut 3 bases from V and 3 bases from J; bases unmatched to any gene: 10. The germline V gene has CDR1 MGHRA and CDR2 YSYEKL. The CDR3 DNA follows: TGCGCCAGCAGCCATTTTAGCGGGGACTTACTCTACAATGAGCAGTTCTTC. This sequence encodes CASSHFSGDLLYNEQFF.

The table lists this clone with a few counts. The chain couples TRBV19 to TRBJ2-1; 11 positions match TRBD2. The CDR3 has 15 amino acids. The V and J ends lost 6 bases and 6 bases, in that order; junction bases with no gene match: 7. Germline CDR1 is LNHDA and CDR2 is SQIVND (reference sequence). The CDR3: CASRKLAGDGNEQFF. Written as DNA, the CDR3 is TGTGCCAGTAGGAAACTAGCGGGAGATGGCAATGAGCAGTTCTTC. The full variable domain, its missing parts supplied by reference TRBV19 and TRBJ2-1, is DGGITQSPKYLFRKEGQNVTLSCEQNLNHDAMYWYRQDPGQGLRLIYYSQIVNDFQKGDIAEGYSVSREKKESFPLTVTSAQKNPTAFYLCASRKLAGDGNEQFFGPGTRLTVL.

The chain recombines TRBV7-3 with TRBJ2-2; D may be TRBD1 (5 bases). The CDR3 sequence is 14 residues long. V was shortened by 7 bases and J by 5 bases, with 14 bases between the two germline ends. Germline V CDR1 and CDR2: SGHTA, FQGTGA. CDR3 amino acids: CASTDRAGTGELFF. The CDR3 coding sequence is TGTGCCAGCACCGACAGAGCAGGGACCGGGGAGCTGTTTTTT. The full variable domain, with the rest looked up from reference TRBV7-3 and TRBJ2-2, is GAGVSQTPSNKVTEKGKYVELRCDPISGHTALYWYRQSLGQGPEFLIYFQGTGAADDSGLPNDRFFAVRPEGSVSTLKIQRTERGDSAVYLCASTDRAGTGELFFGEGSRLTVL.

The chain links TRBV6-5 to TRBJ2-3; no clear D gene. The germline V gene encodes CDR1 MNHEY and CDR2 SVGAGI. The ends were cut back, 4 bases at V and 3 bases at J, with 14 bases in the middle. The CDR3 is 15 amino acids. CDR3: CASSFGFGATDTQYF. CDR3 DNA sequence: TGTGCCAGCAGTTTTGGCTTCGGAGCAACAGATACGCAGTATTTT.